The 9 T cell receptor beta chains in this list originate from one sample, sequenced in a study of CXCR3-negative and CXCR3-positive naive CD8 T cells. These receptors have no identified antigens. Researchers prepared the TRB cDNA libraries using 5' RACE with UMI labels. TCRdb reprocessed the 5' RACE reads and reports one entry per CDR3 protein, with no DNA. The listing contains over 100,000 distinct CDR3 sequences. Study-wide results and limits: The study found more hydrophobic TRB CDR3s in CXCR3-positive naive cells than in CXCR3-negative naive cells.

Source material: naive CXCR3+ CD8+ T cells from blood. Stated subset: CD45RO-CCR7+CD27+CD95- naive CD8+ T cells expressing CXCR3 (TNR3+). The receptors derive from a human donor in good health. Some clones in this sample may be carry-over from other donors' samples.

The genes are TRBV6-6 and TRBJ2-1; TCRdb calls TRBD1, which cannot be checked without DNA. CDR1 MNHNY and CDR2 SVGAGI come from the germline V gene (reference sequence). The CDR3 has 17 residues. CDR3 loop: CASSYSRGLSSYNEQFF.

This chain joins TRBV7-2 and TRBJ2-3; checking the TCRdb D call of TRBD2 is not possible without DNA. The CDR3 contains 19 residues. Germline assignment: CDR1 SGHTA and CDR2 FQGNSA. The CDR3 spells CASSRLAGGRLLATDTQYF.

CDR3 in amino acids: CSVEERLRDPKETQYF. This sequence joins TRBV29-1 and TRBJ2-5; the D gene TCRdb calls, TRBD2, cannot be checked with no DNA. The CDR3 consists of 16 residues. CDR1 is SQVTM, CDR2 ANQGSEA, per germline. The variable domain in full, with the rest retrieved from reference TRBV29-1 and TRBJ2-5, is SAVISQKPSRDICQRGTSLTIQCQVDSQVTMMFWYRQQPGQSLTLIATANQGSEATYESGFVIDKFPISRPNLTFSTLTVSNMSPEDSSIYLCSVEERLRDPKETQYFGPGTRLLVL.

V is TRBV4-1 and J is TRBJ2-5. The CDR3 totals 13 residues. Germline lookup yields CDR1 MGHRA and CDR2 YSYEKL. The CDR3 is CASSHLYQETQYF.

The V gene is TRBV7-9, the J gene TRBJ1-1. The CDR3 consists of 13 residues. The germline gives CDR1 SEHNR, CDR2 FQNEAQ (reference sequence). CDR3: CASSAWRTAEAFF. Supplemented by reference TRBV7-9 and TRBJ1-1, the full variable domain reads DTGVSQNPRHKITKRGQNVTFRCDPISEHNRLYWYRQTLGQGPEFLTYFQNEAQLEKSRLLSDRFSAERPKGSFSTLEIQRTEQGDSAMYLCASSAWRTAEAFFGQGTRLTVV.

V is TRBV7-9 and J is TRBJ1-2. CDR1 and CDR2 (germline): SEHNR, FQNEAQ (reference sequence). The CDR3 length is 12 residues. The CDR3 spells CASSLAVEGYTF.

The chain recombines TRBV7-9 with TRBJ2-5; lacking DNA, the TRBD1 call made by TCRdb goes unchecked. CDR3 length equals 16 residues. CDR1 is SEHNR, CDR2 FQNEAQ, per germline (reference sequence). The CDR3 sequence is CASRSAGPPTQETQYF.

This chain links TRBV7-6 with TRBJ1-4; TCRdb's D gene call, TRBD1, goes unchecked for lack of DNA. CDR1 and CDR2 from the germline V gene are SGHVS and FNYEAQ. There are 15 residues in the CDR3. The CDR3 spells CASSFDPFTTEKLFF. Based on the CDR3 plus reference TRBV7-6 and TRBJ1-4, the full variable domain is GAGVSQSPRYKVTKRGQDVALRCDPISGHVSLYWYRQALGQGPEFLTYFNYEAQQDKSGLPNDRFSAERPEGSISTLTIQRTEQRDSAMYRCASSFDPFTTEKLFFGSGTQLSVL.

The chain couples TRBV5-1 to TRBJ2-2; TCRdb indicates TRBD2, and absent DNA this call remains unverified. From germline, CDR1 is SGHRS and CDR2 YFSETQ. This CDR3 contains 17 residues. This CDR3 reads CASSLVGQSPSSGELFF.